This TCR beta chain originates from a study of T cell responses to AZD1222 COVID-19 vaccine. J was trimmed by 5 bases and V by 5 bases; bases with no gene match: 5. This CDR3 contains 13 residues. The V gene's germline CDR1 is SNHLY and CDR2 FYNNEI. Libraries were prepared by immunoSEQ multiplex PCR; TCRdb keeps only in-frame clonotypes and omits some of them. This table has about 160,000 clones, less than 95% appearing once. The chain employs TRBV2 and TRBJ1-2; 7 nucleotides line up with TRBD1. The sample in question was peripheral blood, obtained on day 0 of AZD1222 vaccination. The source of this sequence is an adult in good health. The CDR3 region is CASSPQGGYGYTF. CDR3 bases: TGTGCCAGCAGTCCCCAGGGGGGGTATGGCTACACCTTC.